This T cell receptor beta chain was sequenced in a study of blood T cell repertoires in COVID-19. Profiling relied on immunoSEQ multiplex PCR, and the TCRdb table lists in-frame clones only, not all of them. The sample shows approximately 250,000 clones, more than 70% of them seen only once. The CDR3 length is 15 residues. Per the germline V gene, CDR1 is WSHSY and CDR2 is SAAADI. The ends lost 6 bases at V and 6 bases at J; junction bases unmatched: 10. The chain employs TRBV10-2 and TRBJ1-5; 8 nucleotides agree with TRBD1. The clonotype comes from a woman in her forties with acute COVID-19. Material for sequencing was PBMCs or T cells enriched from blood (not recorded which). The CDR3 DNA reads as TGCGCCAGCAGGCGAACAGGGGGATGGGGTCAGCCCCAGCATTTT. It specifies CASRRTGGWGQPQHF.